Below are 3 T cell receptor beta chains sequenced from a single sample in a study of a mutant IDH1 vaccine in newly diagnosed glioma. Their antigen targets remain unknown. Assay: immunoSEQ multiplex PCR; the TCRdb copy retains only in-frame clones and omits some. The sample holds about 94,000 clones, about 90% seen once. Regarding time point: week 47, end of study. Vaccination used 300 ug of mutant IDH1 20-mer peptide per dose, with topical imiquimod. Sequencing used PBMCs, obtained from a glioma patient whose treatment included an IDH1 peptide vaccine. The source is a woman between 45 and 65 years old with glioma.

The rearrangement uses TRBV27 and TRBJ2-3; a weak D match, TRBD2 (5 bases). CDR3 size: 13 residues. The germline V gene has CDR1 MNHEY and CDR2 SMNVEV (reference sequence). Trimming removed 6 bases from V and 4 bases from J, with 11 bases in between. The CDR3 DNA sequence: TGTGCCAGCAGCCGCGGGCCAGCAGATACGCAGTATTTT. Residues: CASSRGPADTQYF.

V and J are TRBV19 and TRBJ1-2; D call uncertain. V lost 5 bases and J 8 bases, leaving 12 bases between the germline ends. There are 12 residues in the CDR3. Germline V CDR1 and CDR2: LNHDA, SQIVND (reference sequence). CDR3 DNA: TGTGCCAGTAGTTTACTAAACTCCGGCTACACCTTC. It codes for CASSLLNSGYTF.

The rearrangement joins TRBV5-1 to TRBJ2-1; D ambiguous. CDR3 length equals 13 residues. V gave up 7 bases and J gave up 6 bases, with 14 bases separating them. Germline-derived CDR1 and CDR2 are SGHRS and YFSETQ. Here the CDR3 reads CASGASVTNEQFF. Written as DNA, the CDR3 is TGCGCCAGCGGAGCGTCTGTGACCAATGAGCAGTTCTTC.